These 5 T cell receptor beta chains originate from one sample sequenced in a study of T cell responses to AZD1222 COVID-19 vaccine. Here immunoSEQ multiplex PCR was the method, and the copy in TCRdb shows in-frame clones only, minus some. The sample includes roughly 71,000 clones, 85% of them seen just once. Source: peripheral blood, taken on day 0 of AZD1222 vaccination. The source is an adult in good health.

This clone was seen only a few times. V usage is TRBV6-5 and J usage is TRBJ1-1, with D hard to call. The CDR3 extends over 14 amino acids. The germline V and J ends were trimmed by 6 bases and 1 base, with 12 bases remaining between them. Looked up from germline, CDR1 is MNHEY and CDR2 is SVGAGI. CDR3 residues: CASSLFWGNTEAFF. CDR3 coding DNA: TGTGCCAGCAGCCTTTTCTGGGGGAACACTGAAGCTTTCTTT.

The chain links TRBV6-5 to TRBJ2-5, with D perhaps matching TRBD2 (7 bases). The CDR3 runs 15 residues. Between the trimmed V and J ends, which lost 5 bases and 5 bases, there was a span of 18 bases. Per the germline V gene, CDR1 is MNHEY and CDR2 is SVGAGI. In DNA form, the CDR3 reads TGTGCCAGCAGTCCTATTGGGGGGGCAGGGGAGACCCAGTACTTC. Amino acid sequence: CASSPIGGAGETQYF.

This rearrangement joins TRBV6-5 to TRBJ2-7, with 7 bases lining up with TRBD2. This CDR3 has 13 amino acids. From germline, CDR1 is MNHEY and CDR2 SVGAGI. The J segment lost 4 bases and the V segment lost 6 bases, leaving 6 bases of the junction unmatched. Here the CDR3 reads CASRRDYLYEQYF. The CDR3 bases are TGTGCCAGCAGGCGGGACTACCTATACGAGCAGTACTTC.

The chain joins TRBV11-3 to TRBJ2-2; 9 bases are a match to TRBD2. CDR1 is SGHNT and CDR2 is YENEEA in the germline V gene. There are 15 residues in the CDR3. The V and J ends lost 1 base and 4 bases, in that order; junction bases with no gene match: 1. CDR3 in DNA: TGTGCCAGCAGCTTAGGTAGCGGGAGCACCGGGGAGCTGTTTTTT. Translation: CASSLGSGSTGELFF.

The rearrangement uses TRBV6-5 and TRBJ2-6; D uncertain. The CDR3 length is 15 residues. The V gene's germline CDR1 is MNHEY and CDR2 SVGAGI. The V end lost 6 bases, the J end lost 0 bases, and 9 bases lay between the germline ends. The CDR3 protein is CASRSQSSGANVLTF. CDR3 sequence (DNA): TGTGCCAGCAGATCCCAGAGCTCTGGGGCCAACGTCCTGACTTTC.